The rows below give T cell receptor beta chains drawn from one sample of a study of shared clonotypes between healthy human individuals. Clones were read by immunoSEQ multiplex PCR, and TCRdb kept only the in-frame ones, dropping some. Found here are about 2 million clones, approximately 94% of them singletons; the top ten hold around 1.2%. The sequencing input was naive CD8+ T cells sorted from blood. Every receptor here comes from a man between 18 and 35 years old in good health. Each CDR3 is given with its conserved first and last residue. D genes are given only for firm matches. The size of a clone is reported for some rows only, either as once, few or many, or as a class for expanded clones.

v_call	cdr3_length	d_call	j_call	clone_size	cdr3_nt	cdr3_aa
TRBV9	13	NA	TRBJ1-1	NA	TGTGCCAGCAGCACGGGAGTTAACACTGAAGCTTTCTTT	CASSTGVNTEAFF
TRBV4-1	14	TRBD2	TRBJ2-1	NA	TGCGCCAGCAGCCCAGGACTAGCGCACCTTGAGCAGTTCTTC	CASSPGLAHLEQFF
TRBV11-2	14	NA	TRBJ2-1	NA	TGTGCCAGCAGCTTAGTCGTGGGAGTAGACGAGCAGTTCTTC	CASSLVVGVDEQFF
TRBV28	14	TRBD1	TRBJ2-7	NA	TGTGCCAGCAGTGGGACAGGCCAGCCGGGCGAGCAGTACTTC	CASSGTGQPGEQYF
TRBV27	15	NA	TRBJ1-4	NA	TGTGCCAGCAGTCTCTTACCGGAAGATAATGAAAAACTGTTTTTT	CASSLLPEDNEKLFF
TRBV28	15	TRBD1	TRBJ1-5	NA	TGTGCCAGCAGTTTGTTTCAGGGGGGAACTCAGCCCCAGCATTTT	CASSLFQGGTQPQHF
TRBV2	15	NA	TRBJ1-5	NA	TGTGCCAGCAGTGAAAGTCATAGCATAAATCAGCCCCAGCATTTT	CASSESHSINQPQHF
TRBV11-2	13	NA	TRBJ2-2	NA	TGTGCCAGCAGCTTAGAGGGGTCCGGGGAGCTGTTTTTT	CASSLEGSGELFF
TRBV28	13	NA	TRBJ2-3	NA	TGTGCCAGCAGTTTTCAGTCGAGGATTACGCAGTATTTT	CASSFQSRITQYF
TRBV11-2	15	NA	TRBJ2-7	NA	TGTGCCAGCAGCTTAGCGCCCGAGGCGCCCTTCGAGCAGTACTTC	CASSLAPEAPFEQYF
TRBV10-2	16	TRBD2	TRBJ2-1	NA	TGCGCCAGCAGCCCTCCGGGACTAGCGGGCCACAATGAGCAGTTCTTC	CASSPPGLAGHNEQFF
TRBV19	15	TRBD1	TRBJ1-1	NA	TGTGCCAGTAGTATGGACAGGGAAGGGGACACTGAAGCTTTCTTT	CASSMDREGDTEAFF
TRBV19	13	NA	TRBJ2-7	NA	TGTGCCAGTAGTAGCAGTCAGGGCGACGAGCAGTACTTC	CASSSSQGDEQYF
TRBV11-1	12	NA	TRBJ2-5	NA	TGTGCCAGCAGCGCGACGGGGGAGACCCAGTACTTC	CASSATGETQYF
TRBV4-1	16	NA	TRBJ1-1	NA	TGCGCCAGCAGCCAAGAAGCCATCCAGGTAATTACTGAAGCTTTCTTT	CASSQEAIQVITEAFF
TRBV11-3	17	TRBD1	TRBJ1-1	NA	TGTGCCAGCAGCTTAGCCCCAGGGGGCGCAGGGAACACTGAAGCTTTCTTT	CASSLAPGGAGNTEAFF
TRBV4-3	14	NA	TRBJ1-1	NA	TGCGCCAGCAGCCAAGAGGGGGATTCAACTGAAGCTTTCTTT	CASSQEGDSTEAFF
TRBV27	13	NA	TRBJ2-7	once	TGTGCCAGCAGTCTCCGGGATGACTACGAGCAGTACTTC	CASSLRDDYEQYF
TRBV7-8	15	NA	TRBJ1-2	NA	TGTGCCAGCAGCTTAACCCAGGAGGACATTGGTGGCTACACCTTC	CASSLTQEDIGGYTF
TRBV5-6	12	NA	TRBJ1-1	once	TGTGCCAGCAGAGGACTCAACACTGAAGCTTTCTTT	CASRGLNTEAFF
TRBV6-5	12	NA	TRBJ1-1	NA	TGTGCCAGCACCTCGGGAAACACTGAAGCTTTCTTT	CASTSGNTEAFF
TRBV4-2	16	TRBD2	TRBJ2-5	NA	TGTGCCAGCAGCCGGACTAGCGGGGGGGCCTCAGAGACCCAGTACTTC	CASSRTSGGASETQYF
TRBV5-6	14	NA	TRBJ2-7	NA	TGTGCCAGCAGCTCGGAGGGCAGTCCCTACGAGCAGTACTTC	CASSSEGSPYEQYF
TRBV7-2	15	TRBD2	TRBJ2-7	NA	TGTGCCAGCAGCCAGGGGGTGACTAGCGGGGACGAGCAGTACTTC	CASSQGVTSGDEQYF
TRBV13	14	NA	TRBJ1-1	NA	TGTGCCAGCAGCTTAGACAGCACGAACACTGAAGCTTTCTTT	CASSLDSTNTEAFF
TRBV11-2	13	NA	TRBJ1-6	NA	TGTGCCAGCAGCTATTCAGTGGGATCACCCCTCCACTTT	CASSYSVGSPLHF
TRBV7-2	13	NA	TRBJ2-7	NA	TGTGCCAGCAGCCCACTGGACCTCTACGAGCAGTACTTC	CASSPLDLYEQYF
TRBV7-9	14	TRBD2	TRBJ2-3	NA	TGTGCCAGCAACGACGGGACTAGGGAAGATACGCAGTATTTT	CASNDGTREDTQYF
TRBV7-8	13	NA	TRBJ2-7	NA	TGTGCCAGCAGCTTTGGGGGGTCTTACGAGCAGTACTTC	CASSFGGSYEQYF
TRBV7-9	13	NA	TRBJ1-2	few	TGTGCCAGCAGCTTAAGTGAGGGGTATGGCTACACCTTC	CASSLSEGYGYTF
TRBV27	14	NA	TRBJ2-2	NA	TGTGCCAGCAGGCGGGACTCCTACACCGGGGAGCTGTTTTTT	CASRRDSYTGELFF
TRBV15	15	NA	TRBJ1-5	NA	TGTGCCACCAGCAGAGATCTAGGGATAAATCAGCCCCAGCATTTT	CATSRDLGINQPQHF
TRBV4-1	16	NA	TRBJ2-7	NA	TGCGCCAGCAGCCAAGTAGGAGCGGGCGAAGCCTACGAGCAGTACTTC	CASSQVGAGEAYEQYF
TRBV7-8	14	NA	TRBJ2-3	NA	TGTGCCAGCAGCTTAGGGGGGGACTCTGATACGCAGTATTTT	CASSLGGDSDTQYF
TRBV11-2	13	NA	TRBJ2-7	NA	TGTGCCAGCAGCTTAGCCCGGCTTAGGGAGCAGTACTTC	CASSLARLREQYF
TRBV7-9	13	NA	TRBJ2-7	NA	TGTGCCAGCAGCCTTCTCGTAGGGGCCGAGCAGTACTTC	CASSLLVGAEQYF
TRBV7-2	12	NA	TRBJ2-3	NA	TGTGCCAGCAGCTTCTCGGCGGCCGTTCAGTATTTT	CASSFSAAVQYF
TRBV7-9	16	TRBD1	TRBJ2-7	NA	TGTGCCAGCAGCACATCACACGGTACAGGGGTCTACGAGCAGTACTTC	CASSTSHGTGVYEQYF
TRBV28	15	NA	TRBJ1-5	NA	TGTGCCAGCAGCCCCACCCCTACGCCATATCAGCCCCAGCATTTT	CASSPTPTPYQPQHF
TRBV4-3	17	NA	TRBJ2-1	NA	TGCGCCAGCAGCCAATCGTCTAGTAAAAGCTCCTACAATGAGCAGTTCTTC	CASSQSSSKSSYNEQFF
TRBV4-1	17	TRBD1	TRBJ2-7	NA	TGCGCCAGCAGCCAAGGCCCGGGACAGGGAATCACCTACGAGCAGTACTTC	CASSQGPGQGITYEQYF